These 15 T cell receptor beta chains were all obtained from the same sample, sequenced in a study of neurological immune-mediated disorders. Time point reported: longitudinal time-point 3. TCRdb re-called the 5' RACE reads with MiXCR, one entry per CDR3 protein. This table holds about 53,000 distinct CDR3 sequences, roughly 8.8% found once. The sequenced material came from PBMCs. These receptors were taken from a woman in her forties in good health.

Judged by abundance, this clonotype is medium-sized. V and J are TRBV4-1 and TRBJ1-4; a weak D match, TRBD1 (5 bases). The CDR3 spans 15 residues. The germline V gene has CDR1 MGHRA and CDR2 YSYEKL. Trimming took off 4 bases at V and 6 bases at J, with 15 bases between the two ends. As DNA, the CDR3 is TGCGCCAGCAGCCTTCCACAGCAGGGCGATGAAAAACTGTTTTTT. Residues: CASSLPQQGDEKLFF.

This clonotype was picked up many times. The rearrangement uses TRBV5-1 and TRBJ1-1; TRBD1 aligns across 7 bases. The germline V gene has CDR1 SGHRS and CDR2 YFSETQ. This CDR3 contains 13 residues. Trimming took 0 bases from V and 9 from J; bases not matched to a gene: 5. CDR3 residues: CASSLDRGRKAFF. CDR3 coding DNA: TGCGCCAGCAGCTTGGACAGGGGTCGTAAAGCTTTCTTT. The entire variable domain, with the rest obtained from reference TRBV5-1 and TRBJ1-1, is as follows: KAGVTQTPRYLIKTRGQQVTLSCSPISGHRSVSWYQQTPGQGLQFLFEYFSETQRNKGNFPGRFSGRQFSNSRSEMNVSTLELGDSALYLCASSLDRGRKAFFGQGTRLTVV.

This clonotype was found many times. DNA for the CDR3: TGCGCCAGCAGCCAAGTAGTGACTAGCAATCAGCCCCAGCATTTT. It codes for CASSQVVTSNQPQHF. The chain links TRBV4-1 to TRBJ1-5; D is ambiguous. Trimming shortened V by 1 base and J by 0 bases, and 7 bases separated the two germline ends. Germline values: CDR1 MGHRA, CDR2 YSYEKL. The CDR3 length is 15 residues.

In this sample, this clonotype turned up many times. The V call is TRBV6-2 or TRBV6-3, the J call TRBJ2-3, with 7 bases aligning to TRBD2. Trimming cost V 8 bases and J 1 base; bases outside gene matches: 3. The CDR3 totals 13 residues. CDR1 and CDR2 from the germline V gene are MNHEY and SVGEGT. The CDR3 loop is CASLAGGTDTQYF. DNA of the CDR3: TGTGCCAGCTTGGCGGGGGGCACAGATACGCAGTATTTT.

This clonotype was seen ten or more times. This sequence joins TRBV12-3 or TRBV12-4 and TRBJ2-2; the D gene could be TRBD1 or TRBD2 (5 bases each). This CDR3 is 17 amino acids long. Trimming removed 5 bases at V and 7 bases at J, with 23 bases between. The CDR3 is CASSPRGGSGKSGELFF. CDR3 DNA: TGTGCCAGCAGTCCCCGGGGCGGATCGGGAAAGAGCGGGGAGCTGTTTTTT.

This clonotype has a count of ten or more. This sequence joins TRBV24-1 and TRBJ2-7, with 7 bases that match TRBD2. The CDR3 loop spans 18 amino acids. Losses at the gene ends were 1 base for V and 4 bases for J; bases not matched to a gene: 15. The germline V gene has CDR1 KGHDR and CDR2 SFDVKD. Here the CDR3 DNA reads TGTGCCACCAGTGATTTTCACCCCCGGATAGCGGGTTTATACGAGCAGTACTTC. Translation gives CATSDFHPRIAGLYEQYF.

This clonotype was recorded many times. The CDR3 nucleotides are TGTGCCAGCAGACCTCTGGCCGGGACAGCCCTTAATTCACCCCTCCACTTT. As protein: CASRPLAGTALNSPLHF. The chain links TRBV27 to TRBJ1-6; 7 bases are a match to TRBD1. Germline V CDR1 and CDR2: MNHEY, SMNVEV (reference sequence). The CDR3 length is 17 residues. Trimming at V came to 6 bases and at J to 6 bases, leaving 14 bases not matched to a gene.

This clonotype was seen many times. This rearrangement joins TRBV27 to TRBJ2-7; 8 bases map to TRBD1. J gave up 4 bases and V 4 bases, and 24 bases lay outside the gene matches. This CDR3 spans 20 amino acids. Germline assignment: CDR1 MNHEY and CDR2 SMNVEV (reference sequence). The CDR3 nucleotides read TGTGCCAGCAGTTCACCATATCGCCCTATACGACAGGGGCGGGGTTACGAGCAGTACTTC. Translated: CASSSPYRPIRQGRGYEQYF.

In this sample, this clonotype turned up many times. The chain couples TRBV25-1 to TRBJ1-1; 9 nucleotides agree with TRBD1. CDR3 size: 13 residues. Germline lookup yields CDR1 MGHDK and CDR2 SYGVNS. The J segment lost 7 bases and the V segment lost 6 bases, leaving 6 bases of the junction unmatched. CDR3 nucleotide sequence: TGTGCCAGCAGCCACAGGGGGCTAGATGAAGCTTTCTTT. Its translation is CASSHRGLDEAFF.

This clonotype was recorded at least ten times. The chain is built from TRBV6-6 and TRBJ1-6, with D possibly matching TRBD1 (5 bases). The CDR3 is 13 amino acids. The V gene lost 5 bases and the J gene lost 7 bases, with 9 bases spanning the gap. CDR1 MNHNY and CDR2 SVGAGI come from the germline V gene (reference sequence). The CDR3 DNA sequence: TGTGCCAGCAGTGACAGAACAAATTCACCCCTCCACTTT. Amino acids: CASSDRTNSPLHF.

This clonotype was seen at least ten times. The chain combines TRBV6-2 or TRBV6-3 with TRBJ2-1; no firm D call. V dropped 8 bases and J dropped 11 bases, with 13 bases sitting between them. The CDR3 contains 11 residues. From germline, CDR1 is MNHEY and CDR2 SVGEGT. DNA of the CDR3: TGTGCCAGCGGATACCAAAATCAGCAGTTCTTC. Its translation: CASGYQNQQFF.

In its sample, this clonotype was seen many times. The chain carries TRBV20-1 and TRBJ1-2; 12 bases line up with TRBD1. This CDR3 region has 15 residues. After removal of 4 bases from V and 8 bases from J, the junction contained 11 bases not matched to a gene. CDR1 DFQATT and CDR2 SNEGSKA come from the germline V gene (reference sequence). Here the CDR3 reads CSAINPGTGGAGYTF. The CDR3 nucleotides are TGCAGTGCTATTAATCCCGGGACAGGGGGCGCAGGCTACACCTTC.

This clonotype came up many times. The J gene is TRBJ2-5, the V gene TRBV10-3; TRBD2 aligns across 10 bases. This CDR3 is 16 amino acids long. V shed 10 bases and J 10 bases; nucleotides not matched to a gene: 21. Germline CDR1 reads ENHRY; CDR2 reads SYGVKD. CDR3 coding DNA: TGTGCCACCAAGGGCAGACTAGCGGGTGAGAACGAGGACCAGTACTTC. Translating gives CATKGRLAGENEDQYF.

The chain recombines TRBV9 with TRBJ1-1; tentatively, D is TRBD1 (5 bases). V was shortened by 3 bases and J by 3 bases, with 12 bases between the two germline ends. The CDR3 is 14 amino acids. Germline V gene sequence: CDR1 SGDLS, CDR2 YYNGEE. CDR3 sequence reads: CASSGRVWDTEAFF. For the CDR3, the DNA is TGTGCCAGCAGCGGCAGGGTATGGGACACTGAAGCTTTCTTT. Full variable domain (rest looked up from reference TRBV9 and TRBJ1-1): DSGVTQTPKHLITATGQRVTLRCSPRSGDLSVYWYQQSLDQGLQFLIQYYNGEERAKGNILERFSAQQFPDLHSELNLSSLELGDSALYFCASSGRVWDTEAFFGQGTRLTVV.

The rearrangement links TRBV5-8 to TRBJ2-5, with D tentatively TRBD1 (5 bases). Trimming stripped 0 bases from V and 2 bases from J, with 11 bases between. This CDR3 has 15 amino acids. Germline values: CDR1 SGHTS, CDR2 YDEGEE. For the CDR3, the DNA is TGTGCCAGCAGCTTGGTTCTGGGGCGACAAGAGACCCAGTACTTC. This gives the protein CASSLVLGRQETQYF. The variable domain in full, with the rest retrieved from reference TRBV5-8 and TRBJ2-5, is EAGVTQSPTHLIKTRGQQATLRCSPISGHTSVYWYQQALGLGLQFLLWYDEGEERNRGNFPPRFSGRQFPNYSSELNVNALELEDSALYLCASSLVLGRQETQYFGPGTRLLVL.